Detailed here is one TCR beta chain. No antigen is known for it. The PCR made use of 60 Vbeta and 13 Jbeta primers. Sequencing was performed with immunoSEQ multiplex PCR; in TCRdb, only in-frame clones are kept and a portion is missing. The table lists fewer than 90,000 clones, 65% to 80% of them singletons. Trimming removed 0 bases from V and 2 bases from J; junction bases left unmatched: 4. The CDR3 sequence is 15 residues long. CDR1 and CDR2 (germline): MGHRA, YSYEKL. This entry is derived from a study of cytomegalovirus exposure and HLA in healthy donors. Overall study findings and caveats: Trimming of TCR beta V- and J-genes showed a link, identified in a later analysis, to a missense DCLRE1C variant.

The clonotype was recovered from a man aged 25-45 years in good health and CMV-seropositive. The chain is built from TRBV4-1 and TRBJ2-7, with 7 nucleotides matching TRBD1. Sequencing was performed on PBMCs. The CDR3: CASSQEGQGAYEQYF. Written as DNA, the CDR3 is TGCGCCAGCAGCCAAGAAGGGCAGGGGGCCTACGAGCAGTACTTC.